Listed here is a single TCR beta chain. Its antigen is unknown. Base-call qualities are not available, and no considerably larger clone is one nucleotide away. TCRbeta CDR3 regions were amplified from genomic DNA by means of the immunoSEQ Assay, a bias-controlled multiplex PCR. Turning to the authors' computational methods: The number of nucleated cells in each sample was estimated by amplification of reference gene primers within the assay. To quantify the absolute abundance of each unique TCRbeta CDR3 rearrangement, sequence reads were collapsed and filtered. For each sample, productive Simpson clonality was calculated as the square root of Simpson's diversity index over productive rearrangements. TCRdb's version of the immuneACCESS table is confined to in-frame rearrangements and falls short of the full clone set. An unresolved V gene accounts for under half of the shortfall where checked; the remainder is of unknown origin. From that table come the V and J calls and clone size; the DNA was used to work out D and trimming. This sample gives 200,000 to 300,000 clones in total; around 90% of them show up just once. The top ten clones comprise about 2.5% of the sample.

In Seattle, one collaborating source enrolled patients while the infection was active and tracked those patients longitudinally over the course of disease. Each collaborating institution followed its own protocols to collect whole blood in K2EDTA tubes. For TCRbeta analysis, collaborator samples were shipped as frozen whole blood, as isolated PBMCs, or as DNA extracted from either sample type. The data stem from a study of blood T cell repertoires in COVID-19 (dated by TCRdb to the early 2020s). About the full investigation: Samples from collaborators originated in the United States, Italy and Spain and spanned both the acute and convalescent phases of COVID-19. The prospective study material was composed of cDNA or gDNA derived from T cells, B-cell-depleted T cells, or PBMCs. The dataset comprised deeply sampled blood TCRbeta repertoires from subjects exposed to, actively infected with, or recovered from COVID-19. A freely available public database, intended as a resource for researchers studying the immune response to SARS-CoV-2, is where the repertoires were released. The samples were drawn from the first 160 participants of the ongoing ImmuneRACE study and from 1,254 subjects provided by 6 global collaborators. Sample metadata almost always included a de-identified subject ID, COVID-19 status, age in years and sex. Where HLA class I and class II types were available, the types were taken from metadata supplied by the sample provider, not from assay-based typing.

The CDR3 runs 16 residues from the cysteine to the phenylalanine. The kept DNA is CDR3 alone, 48 bases in frame from the first base. V was cut back by 0 bases and J by 1 base, leaving a gap of 8 bases between them. The investigation overall reported the following: How much clinical and demographic metadata was included differed by source and by participant, and the metadata was provided uncurated.

The sequence was obtained from a person under 35 with COVID-19, enrolled during active disease. Sequenced sample: peripheral blood. The receptor chain draws on TRBV5-3 and TRBJ2-6; TRBD2 might be the D gene, on 5 matching bases. Being an ORF, TRBV5-3 has a function that is uncertain. The DNA reads as follows: TGTGCCAGAAGCTTGGCCGGGATTTCTGGGGCCAACGTCCTGACTTTC. Translated, this gives CARSLAGISGANVLTF.